This T cell receptor (beta chain) was retrieved from a study of OX40 agonist ivuxolimab in advanced cancers. As to this clone: Its antigen remains unknown.

The study's findings and limits: CD8+ T cells averaged more expanded clones than CD4+.

Profiling relied on immunoSEQ multiplex PCR, and the TCRdb table lists in-frame clones only, not all of them. The table lists just over 20,000 clones, about 87% of them singletons. Germline assignment: CDR1 SGHNT and CDR2 YYREEE (reference sequence). V dropped 4 bases and J dropped 5 bases, with 15 bases sitting between them. The CDR3 has 14 amino acids. The receptor's source is an adult with an advanced solid tumor such as melanoma, head and neck, liver or kidney cancer. The chain employs TRBV5-4 and TRBJ1-1; D possibly corresponds to TRBD1 (5 bases). Sample: CD4+ or CD8+ T cells sorted from blood, taken in a trial of the OX40 agonist ivuxolimab. The CDR3 DNA sequence: TGTGCCAGCAGCCCAGGCTGGGGGGGGACTGAAGCTTTCTTT. Translation gives CASSPGWGGTEAFF.